This TCR beta chain originates from a study of cytomegalovirus exposure and HLA in healthy donors. 60 Vbeta and 13 Jbeta primers were used in PCR. The repertoire was sequenced with immunoSEQ multiplex PCR; TCRdb's copy has only in-frame clones and lacks some. Of 72,000 or so clones in the sample, over 60% were seen once. Between the trimmed V and J ends, which lost 0 bases and 8 bases, there was a span of 16 bases. Germline V gene lookup returns CDR1 LNHNV and CDR2 YYDKDF (reference sequence). The CDR3 length is 15 residues. The source of this sequence is a woman aged 45 to 65 in good health and CMV-seronegative. The V gene is TRBV15, the J gene TRBJ1-2; D is undetermined. Input material: PBMCs. CDR3 residues: CATSRDAAAYSGYTF. The CDR3 nucleotides read TGTGCCACCAGCAGAGATGCAGCCGCGTATAGCGGCTACACCTTC.